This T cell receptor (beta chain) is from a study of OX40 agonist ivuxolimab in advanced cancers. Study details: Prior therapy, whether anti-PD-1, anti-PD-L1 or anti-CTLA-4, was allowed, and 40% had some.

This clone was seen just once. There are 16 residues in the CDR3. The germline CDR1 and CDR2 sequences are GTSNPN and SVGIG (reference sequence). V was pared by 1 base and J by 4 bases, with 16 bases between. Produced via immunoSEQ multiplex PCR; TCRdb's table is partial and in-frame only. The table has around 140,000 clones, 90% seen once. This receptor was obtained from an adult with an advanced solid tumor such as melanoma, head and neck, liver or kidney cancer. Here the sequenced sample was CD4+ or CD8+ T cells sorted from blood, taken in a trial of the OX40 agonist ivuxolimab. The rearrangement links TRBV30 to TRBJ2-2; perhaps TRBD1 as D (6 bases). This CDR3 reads CAWSARGGLGTGELFF. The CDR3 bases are TGTGCCTGGAGTGCCCGTGGGGGCTTAGGCACCGGGGAGCTGTTTTTT.